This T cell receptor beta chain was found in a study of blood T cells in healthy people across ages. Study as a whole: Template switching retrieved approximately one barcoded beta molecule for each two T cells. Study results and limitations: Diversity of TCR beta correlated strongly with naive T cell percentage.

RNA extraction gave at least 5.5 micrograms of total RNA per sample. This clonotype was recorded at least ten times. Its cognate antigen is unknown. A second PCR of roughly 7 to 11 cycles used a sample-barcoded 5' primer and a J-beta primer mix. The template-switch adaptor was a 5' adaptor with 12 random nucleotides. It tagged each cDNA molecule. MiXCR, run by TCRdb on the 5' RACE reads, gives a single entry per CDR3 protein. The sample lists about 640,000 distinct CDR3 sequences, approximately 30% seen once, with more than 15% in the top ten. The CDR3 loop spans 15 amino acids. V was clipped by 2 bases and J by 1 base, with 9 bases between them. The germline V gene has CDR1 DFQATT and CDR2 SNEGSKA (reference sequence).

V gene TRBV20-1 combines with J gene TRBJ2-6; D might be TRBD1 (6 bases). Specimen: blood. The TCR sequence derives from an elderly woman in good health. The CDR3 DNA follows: TGCAGTGCTAGAACTACAGGGTCTGGGGCCAACGTCCTGACTTTC. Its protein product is CSARTTGSGANVLTF.